One and the same sample provided the 11 T cell receptor beta chains below, sequenced in a study of shared clonotypes between healthy human individuals. Assay used: immunoSEQ multiplex PCR; TCRdb lists only in-frame clones, some missing. Among approximately 700,000 clones, roughly 73% were seen once, and the ten largest hold around 1.8%. The specimen sequenced was memory CD4+ T cells sorted from blood. The subset: CD45RA-negative fraction. Receptors originate from a woman in her twenties or thirties in good health.

The chain joins TRBV9 to TRBJ2-1; the match to TRBD2 covers 10 bases. V trimming: 0 bases; J trimming: 3 bases; junction bases outside the gene matches: 15. Germline V gene sequence: CDR1 SGDLS, CDR2 YYNGEE. This CDR3 has 20 residues. The CDR3 DNA reads TGTGCCAGCAGCGTAGGGCTTGTCGCTAGCGGGAGTCTTGTCTACAATGAGCAGTTCTTC. Amino acid sequence: CASSVGLVASGSLVYNEQFF.

This chain links TRBV7-9 with TRBJ2-2; 7 bases agree with TRBD2. There are 16 residues in the CDR3. V lost 7 bases, J lost 1 base, and 9 bases stayed unmatched. Germline V gene data show CDR1 as SEHNR and CDR2 as FQNEAQ (reference sequence). DNA for the CDR3: TGTGCCAGCACCGCTCGGCAGCGGGAGAACACCGGGGAGCTGTTTTTT. It specifies CASTARQRENTGELFF.

The rearrangement uses TRBV7-2 and TRBJ2-6; 8 nucleotides agree with TRBD2. This CDR3 comprises 19 residues. With V trimmed by 4 bases and J by 0 bases, 11 bases remained unmatched. The V gene's germline CDR1 is SGHTA and CDR2 FQGNSA. CDR3 DNA sequence: TGTGCCAGCAGCTCACCCAGGCGGGGGGCGAGCTCTGGGGCCAACGTCCTGACTTTC. It specifies CASSSPRRGASSGANVLTF. Full variable domain (outside the CDR3, taken from reference TRBV7-2 and TRBJ2-6): GAGVSQSPSNKVTEKGKDVELRCDPISGHTALYWYRQSLGQGLEFLIYFQGNSAPDKSGLPSDRFSAERTGGSVSTLTIQRTQQEDSAVYLCASSSPRRGASSGANVLTFGAGSRLTVL.

V usage is TRBV18 and J usage is TRBJ1-1; the D is unclear. V was clipped by 1 base and J by 0 bases, with 9 bases between them. The CDR3 sequence is 15 residues long. From germline, CDR1 is KGHSH and CDR2 LQKENI. CDR3 bases: TGTGCCAGCTCACCACAGGGTTATGTGAACACTGAAGCTTTCTTT. This sequence encodes CASSPQGYVNTEAFF.

This clone was observed once. The rearrangement joins TRBV5-4 to TRBJ2-7, with D possibly matching TRBD2 (5 bases). The ends were cut back, 3 bases at V and 3 bases at J, with 19 bases in the middle. This CDR3 contains 16 residues. CDR1 is SGHNT and CDR2 is YYREEE in the germline V gene (reference sequence). CDR3 protein: CASSSSSPRTDYEQYF. For the CDR3, the DNA is TGTGCCAGCAGCTCGAGTAGCCCGAGGACTGACTACGAGCAGTACTTC.

This clone was recorded only once. The rearrangement links TRBV29-1 to TRBJ2-5; D call uncertain. The CDR3 totals 13 residues. Germline lookup yields CDR1 SQVTM and CDR2 ANQGSEA. The V gene lost 4 bases and the J gene lost 5 bases, with 14 bases spanning the gap. The CDR3 reads CSVGPGTRETQYF. The CDR3 coding sequence is TGCAGCGTTGGTCCAGGCACGCGGGAGACCCAGTACTTC.

The rearrangement uses TRBV29-1 and TRBJ2-5, with a possible D match to TRBD1 (6 bases). CDR1 is SQVTM and CDR2 is ANQGSEA in the germline V gene. Trimming shortened V by 3 bases and J by 2 bases, and 10 bases separated the two germline ends. The CDR3 contains 13 residues. This CDR3 reads CSVEGQPQETQYF. DNA of the CDR3: TGCAGCGTTGAGGGACAACCTCAAGAGACCCAGTACTTC.

This chain joins TRBV19 and TRBJ1-1; D gene ambiguous. Per germline, CDR1 LNHDA and CDR2 SQIVND (reference sequence). Trimming left V 3 bases short and J 6 bases short, with 11 bases between. This CDR3 contains 13 residues. Here the CDR3 reads CASSIDKGPEAFF. The CDR3 coding sequence is TGTGCCAGTAGTATCGACAAGGGCCCTGAAGCTTTCTTT. Looking up the rest from reference TRBV19 and TRBJ1-1 gives the full variable domain: DGGITQSPKYLFRKEGQNVTLSCEQNLNHDAMYWYRQDPGQGLRLIYYSQIVNDFQKGDIAEGYSVSREKKESFPLTVTSAQKNPTAFYLCASSIDKGPEAFFGQGTRLTVV.

The chain has TRBV27 and TRBJ1-2, with D hard to call. Trimming took off 0 bases at V and 8 bases at J, with 13 bases between the two ends. CDR1 and CDR2 (germline): MNHEY, SMNVEV (reference sequence). The CDR3 spans 14 residues. CDR3 nucleotides: TGTGCCAGCAGTTTATCTGGAGGACCGGGGGGCTACACCTTC. Its translation is CASSLSGGPGGYTF.

The V gene is TRBV5-1, the J gene TRBJ1-4, with D maybe TRBD1 (6 bases). Trimming removed 1 base at V and 4 bases at J, with 11 bases between. The CDR3 runs to 15 residues. The germline CDR1 and CDR2 sequences are SGHRS and YFSETQ. CDR3 sequence reads: CASSLSGGGNEKLFF. Here the CDR3 DNA reads TGCGCCAGCAGCTTGAGTGGAGGGGGTAATGAAAAACTGTTTTTT.

This clone was counted at least ten times. The chain has TRBV28 and TRBJ1-5, with D perhaps matching TRBD1 (6 bases). CDR3 length: 15 residues. The germline CDR1 and CDR2 sequences are MDHEN and SYDVKM. The germline V and J ends were trimmed by 2 bases and 3 bases, with 11 bases remaining between them. Written as DNA, the CDR3 is TGTGCCAGCAGTTTAAATTGGGGGGCCAATCAGCCCCAGCATTTT. As protein: CASSLNWGANQPQHF.